This T cell receptor beta chain comes out of a study of radiotherapy plus CTLA-4 blockade in lung cancer. V shed 3 bases and J shed 8 bases, with 19 bases lying between them. Germline CDR1 SGDLS, CDR2 YYNGEE. The CDR3 spans 15 residues. The repertoire was sequenced with immunoSEQ multiplex PCR; TCRdb's copy has only in-frame clones and lacks some. The sample yields roughly 39,000 clones, about 80% seen once. The TCR comes from a human donor with non-small cell lung cancer who had stable disease on radiotherapy plus ipilimumab. The V gene is TRBV9, the J gene TRBJ2-3; D tentatively reads TRBD1 or TRBD2 (5 bases each). The sample was peripheral blood, taken from a patient treated with radiotherapy plus ipilimumab. This chain's CDR3 is CASSGPGPAKGTQYF. The CDR3 DNA reads TGTGCCAGCAGCGGGCCGGGACCAGCAAAGGGTACGCAGTATTTT.